The table lists the clone carrying this TCR beta chain with a count of one. Its cognate antigen is unknown. Each subset's genomic DNA was split evenly across several immunoSEQ plates. TCRdb's copy holds only in-frame clones and misses some; the assay was immunoSEQ multiplex PCR. The data hold around 330,000 clones, with around 67% observed a single time. This record belongs to a study of shared clonotypes between healthy human individuals. Study-wide context: Researchers drew samples from two women and a few men aged 18 to 49. Study-wide results and limits: Rarefaction gave evidence that sorted-subset sequencing remained incomplete despite large depth. Among non-shared clonotypes, generation probabilities were lower than among those shared by all four donors.

Sequencing was carried out using memory CD4+ T cells sorted from blood. Stated subset: CD45RA-negative fraction. This sequence was found in a man aged 30 to 39 in good health.

DNA of the CDR3: TGTGCCAGCACCAACCTCCAAAACACTGAAGCTTTCTTT. Its protein product is CASTNLQNTEAFF. The genes are TRBV28 and TRBJ1-1; D not resolved. CDR3 length: 13 amino acids. Germline V gives CDR1 MDHEN, CDR2 SYDVKM. The V end lost 7 bases, the J end lost 2 bases, and 11 bases lay between the germline ends. The variable domain in full, with the rest retrieved from reference TRBV28 and TRBJ1-1, is DVKVTQSSRYLVKRTGEKVFLECVQDMDHENMFWYRQDPGLGLRLIYFSYDVKMKEKGDIPEGYSVSREKKERFSLILESASTNQTSMYLCASTNLQNTEAFFGQGTRLTVV.